The next 18 T cell receptor beta chains were all read from a single sample in a study of blood T cell repertoires in COVID-19. This table comes from immunoSEQ multiplex PCR, and its TCRdb copy is limited to in-frame clones, with some not included. This sample yields 100,000 to 150,000 clones, of which 85% to 90% are seen a single time; less than 8.5% belongs to the top ten. The sequenced sample consisted of peripheral blood. These receptors came from an elderly man with active or convalescent COVID-19.

This rearrangement joins TRBV5-8 to TRBJ1-2; 7 positions agree with TRBD1. Germline V gene sequence: CDR1 SGHTS, CDR2 YDEGEE. This CDR3 contains 15 residues. V shed 1 base, J shed 7 bases, and the junction held 10 bases outside the gene matches. The CDR3 here is CASSLLGQYMVGYTF. CDR3 nucleotide sequence: TGTGCCAGCAGCTTGTTGGGACAGTACATGGTTGGCTACACCTTC.

This clone was seen more than once but under ten times. The chain joins TRBV12-5 to TRBJ1-2; possibly TRBD1 for D (5 bases). CDR3 length equals 17 residues. The germline V and J ends were trimmed by 0 bases and 1 base, with 15 bases remaining between them. In germline, CDR1 is LGHNT, CDR2 FRNRAP. This CDR3 reads CASGLVPRQTLNYGYTF. The CDR3 coding sequence is TGTGCTAGTGGTTTGGTACCGAGACAGACACTTAACTATGGCTACACCTTC. Based on the CDR3 plus reference TRBV12-5 and TRBJ1-2, the full variable domain is DARVTQTPRHKVTEMGQEVTMRCQPILGHNTVFWYRQTMMQGLELLAYFRNRAPLDDSGMPKDRFSAEMPDATLATLKIQPSEPRDSAVYFCASGLVPRQTLNYGYTFGSGTRLTVV.

The chain is built from TRBV6-5 and TRBJ1-4, with D tentatively TRBD1 (6 bases). Germline lookup yields CDR1 MNHEY and CDR2 SVGAGI. Trimming pared 5 bases from V and 5 bases from J, leaving 12 bases between. The CDR3 extends over 14 amino acids. CDR3 sequence reads: CASSPTGGNEKLFF. The DNA of the CDR3 is TGTGCCAGCAGTCCGACAGGAGGAAATGAAAAACTGTTTTTT.

In its sample, this clone was seen once. CDR3 residues: CASSMTGEAGELFF. The CDR3 DNA is TGTGCCAGCAGCATGACAGGGGAGGCCGGGGAGCTGTTTTTT. This chain connects TRBV7-2 to TRBJ2-2; 8 bases map to TRBD1. V lost 5 bases, J lost 6 bases, and 5 bases stayed unmatched. Germline V CDR1 and CDR2: SGHTA, FQGNSA. CDR3 length: 14 residues. The full variable domain, completed using reference TRBV7-2 and TRBJ2-2, is GAGVSQSPSNKVTEKGKDVELRCDPISGHTALYWYRQSLGQGLEFLIYFQGNSAPDKSGLPSDRFSAERTGGSVSTLTIQRTQQEDSAVYLCASSMTGEAGELFFGEGSRLTVL.

This chain connects TRBV27 to TRBJ2-2; tentatively, D is TRBD1 (5 bases). Germline CDR1 is MNHEY and CDR2 is SMNVEV (reference sequence). The CDR3 extends over 18 amino acids. V was shortened by 1 base and J by 0 bases, with 15 bases between the two germline ends. CDR3 DNA sequence: TGTGCCAGCAGTTTATACCCCTGGGGCAGGGCGAACACCGGGGAGCTGTTTTTT. Its translation is CASSLYPWGRANTGELFF.

The genes are TRBV7-3 and TRBJ1-1, with 8 nucleotides matching TRBD1. J lost 5 bases, V lost 2 bases, and 4 bases had no gene match. The CDR3 is 14 residues long. Per the germline V gene, CDR1 is SGHTA and CDR2 is FQGTGA. Here the CDR3 reads CASSLSGGGTEAFF. CDR3 bases: TGTGCCAGCAGCTTATCAGGGGGCGGGACTGAAGCTTTCTTT.

This clone occurred a few times. V and J are TRBV5-1 and TRBJ2-7; 10 nucleotides line up with TRBD1. V trimming: 1 base; J trimming: 2 bases; junction bases outside the gene matches: 6. The length of the CDR3 is 16 residues. Germline values: CDR1 SGHRS, CDR2 YFSETQ. The CDR3 spells CASSLSGTGDPYEQYF. CDR3 bases: TGCGCCAGCAGCTTGTCCGGGACAGGGGATCCCTACGAGCAGTACTTC.

This chain's CDR3 is CASSYRLNTEAFF. The CDR3 DNA reads as TGTGCCAGCAGTTACAGGCTGAACACTGAAGCTTTCTTT. V gene TRBV27 combines with J gene TRBJ1-1, with a weak D call TRBD1 (5 bases). The CDR3 loop spans 13 amino acids. The germline V gene has CDR1 MNHEY and CDR2 SMNVEV (reference sequence). Trimming shortened V by 4 bases and J by 0 bases, and 6 bases separated the two germline ends.

This chain's CDR3 is CASSYRRAGDGYTF. In DNA form, the CDR3 reads TGTGCCAGCAGTTACAGGAGGGCCGGGGATGGCTACACCTTC. This chain connects TRBV6-2 or TRBV6-3 to TRBJ1-2; D remains unclear. This CDR3 has 14 residues. Between the trimmed V and J ends, which lost 2 bases and 6 bases, there was a span of 13 bases. In germline, CDR1 is MNHEY, CDR2 SVGEGT.

Many counts were recorded for this clone. The V call is TRBV28, the J call TRBJ2-7, with 8 bases matching TRBD2. The CDR3 runs 13 residues. CDR1 is MDHEN, CDR2 SYDVKM, per germline. The ends lost 7 bases at V and 7 bases at J; junction bases unmatched: 9. CDR3 sequence reads: CASNPGGPGEQYF. Written as DNA, the CDR3 is TGTGCCAGCAACCCGGGGGGGCCTGGTGAGCAGTACTTC.

The CDR3 sequence is CASSQGDGYTF. As DNA, the CDR3 is TGTGCCAGCTCACAGGGGGATGGCTACACCTTC. The chain employs TRBV18 and TRBJ1-2; TRBD1 might be the D (6 bases). The V gene lost 4 bases and the J gene lost 6 bases, with 6 bases spanning the gap. The CDR3 totals 11 residues. The germline gives CDR1 KGHSH, CDR2 LQKENI.

The chain carries TRBV9 and TRBJ1-6; D might be TRBD1 (6 bases). Germline loops: CDR1 SGDLS, CDR2 YYNGEE. CDR3 size: 20 residues. The V end was cut by 7 bases, the J end by 10 bases, with 36 bases between. In DNA form, the CDR3 reads TGTGCCAGCGGAACAGATTCCCGAGGGGGTTTCAGTGGGGTAGGCTCACCCCTCCACTTT. It encodes CASGTDSRGGFSGVGSPLHF.

The chain uses TRBV7-9 and TRBJ2-2, with 9 bases aligning to TRBD1. Germline lookup yields CDR1 SEHNR and CDR2 FQNEAQ (reference sequence). The CDR3 contains 19 residues. The V gene end was trimmed by 3 bases and the J gene end by 3 bases; junction bases not matched to a gene: 14. CDR3 residues: CASSLVIRRDRVYTGELFF. CDR3 in DNA: TGTGCCAGCAGCTTGGTCATACGTAGGGACAGGGTTTACACCGGGGAGCTGTTTTTT. Using reference TRBV7-9 and TRBJ2-2 for the parts outside the CDR3, the full variable domain is DTGVSQNPRHKITKRGQNVTFRCDPISEHNRLYWYRQTLGQGPEFLTYFQNEAQLEKSRLLSDRFSAERPKGSFSTLEIQRTEQGDSAMYLCASSLVIRRDRVYTGELFFGEGSRLTVL.

The chain employs TRBV9 and TRBJ1-2; 9 bases line up with TRBD1. V lost 4 bases, J lost 8 bases, and 6 bases stayed unmatched. The germline V gene has CDR1 SGDLS and CDR2 YYNGEE. There are 13 residues in the CDR3. This CDR3 is CASSTWTGDGYTF. CDR3 DNA sequence: TGTGCCAGCAGCACCTGGACAGGGGACGGCTACACCTTC.

This clone appeared once. CDR3 sequence: CATRGSSYGYTF. The DNA of the CDR3 is TGTGCCACCCGAGGGTCGTCCTATGGCTACACCTTC. The gene calls are TRBV15 and TRBJ1-2; D not certain. The ends were cut back, 8 bases at V and 4 bases at J, with 11 bases in the middle. The CDR3 is made up of 12 amino acids. The germline CDR1 and CDR2 sequences are LNHNV and YYDKDF (reference sequence). The variable domain in full, with the rest retrieved from reference TRBV15 and TRBJ1-2, is DAMVIQNPRYQVTQFGKPVTLSCSQTLNHNVMYWYQQKSSQAPKLLFHYYDKDFNNEADTPDNFQSRRPNTSFCFLDIRSPGLGDTAMYLCATRGSSYGYTFGSGTRLTVV.

The chain is built from TRBV4-1 and TRBJ2-2; 7 bases line up with TRBD1. Trimming took 0 bases from V and 4 from J; bases not matched to a gene: 14. CDR1 and CDR2 from the germline V gene are MGHRA and YSYEKL. This CDR3 comprises 19 residues. The CDR3 sequence: CASSQDGYKGARVTGELFF. CDR3 nucleotides: TGCGCCAGCAGCCAAGATGGGTATAAGGGGGCGAGGGTCACCGGGGAGCTGTTTTTT.

This chain connects TRBV15 to TRBJ1-1, with a tentative D call TRBD1 (6 bases). The ends were cut back, 1 base at V and 1 base at J, with 10 bases in the middle. Germline V gives CDR1 LNHNV, CDR2 YYDKDF (reference sequence). This CDR3 contains 15 residues. In DNA, the CDR3 is TGTGCCACCAGCAGAGGGGGGGGCTCGAACACTGAAGCTTTCTTT. Translating it yields CATSRGGGSNTEAFF.

This clone was found a few times. The CDR3: CASSLGGGSEGGTQYF. Written as DNA, the CDR3 is TGTGCCAGCAGCTTGGGCGGGGGGTCTGAGGGCGGGACCCAGTACTTC. The rearrangement links TRBV7-2 to TRBJ2-5; TRBD2 aligns across 8 bases. The J segment lost 7 bases and the V segment lost 3 bases, leaving 13 bases of the junction unmatched. Germline values: CDR1 SGHTA, CDR2 FQGNSA. The CDR3 consists of 16 residues.